This T cell receptor (beta chain) stems from a study of cytomegalovirus exposure and HLA in healthy donors. Study-wide findings and caveats: Listed as cytomegalovirus-associated were over 150 TCR beta chains. Most observed TCR sequences were rare, whereas some public TCRs were detected in many donors.

This PCR relied on a set of 60 Vbeta primers and 13 Jbeta primers. Sequenced by immunoSEQ multiplex PCR; TCRdb stores in-frame clones only, minus some. The data show 150,000 to 200,000 clones, 65% to 80% seen once. Per germline, CDR1 SGHTA and CDR2 FQGNSA. Trimming took 5 bases from V and 4 from J, leaving 18 bases between them. The CDR3 extends over 16 amino acids. This clone occurred a few times. Its cognate antigen is unknown. What was sequenced was PBMCs. This sequence originates from a young woman in good health and CMV-seropositive. The J gene is TRBJ2-1, the V gene TRBV7-2; maybe TRBD1 (7 bases). CDR3: CASSTRAGGPYNEQFF. The CDR3, as DNA: TGTGCCAGCAGCACTCGGGCAGGGGGGCCGTACAATGAGCAGTTCTTC.